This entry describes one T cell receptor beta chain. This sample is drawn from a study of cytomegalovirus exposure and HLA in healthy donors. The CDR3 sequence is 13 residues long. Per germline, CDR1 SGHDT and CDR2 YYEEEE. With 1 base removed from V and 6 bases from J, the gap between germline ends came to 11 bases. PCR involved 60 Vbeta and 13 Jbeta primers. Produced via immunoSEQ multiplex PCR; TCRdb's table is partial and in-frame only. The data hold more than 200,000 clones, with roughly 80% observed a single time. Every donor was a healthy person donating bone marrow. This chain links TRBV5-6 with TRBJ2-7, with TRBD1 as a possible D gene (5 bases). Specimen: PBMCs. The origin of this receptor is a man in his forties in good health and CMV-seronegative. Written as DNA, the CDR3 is TGTGCCAGCAGCTTGTCCCCAGGGCCCGAGCAGTACTTC. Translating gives CASSLSPGPEQYF.